This T cell receptor (beta chain) was obtained from a study of post-analysis software for immune sequencing data. Study-level information: Multiple sclerosis in the patients followed relapsing-remitting, secondary progressive and progressive-relapsing courses. Study-level results: With TRBV5-6, TRBV5-1 and TRBV20-1 included, about five TRBV segments were more frequent in patients than in controls. People with multiple sclerosis had a significantly lower normalized Chao1 diversity than controls did. Samples sharing a preparation batch grouped tightly together when assessed by F measure.

About this clonotype itself: Antigen unknown.

Carried by the TCR beta cDNA libraries were unique molecular identifiers. From around 0.96 to 9.9 million T cells, about 500,000 cDNA molecules were obtained. TCRdb re-called the PCR reads with MiXCR, one entry per CDR3 protein. The sample holds roughly 410,000 distinct CDR3 sequences, around 33% seen once. Germline CDR1 reads MDHEN; CDR2 reads SYDVKM. The CDR3 is 16 amino acids. J gave up 9 bases and V 5 bases, and 8 bases lay outside the gene matches. The chain links TRBV28 to TRBJ1-6; 12 positions agree with TRBD1. Sequencing input: blood. The TCR comes from a girl aged 10 to 17 with multiple sclerosis. CDR3 DNA: TGTGCCAGCAGTCAGCCGGGACAGGGGGCCGCTTCACCCCTCCACTTT. Its protein is CASSQPGQGAASPLHF.